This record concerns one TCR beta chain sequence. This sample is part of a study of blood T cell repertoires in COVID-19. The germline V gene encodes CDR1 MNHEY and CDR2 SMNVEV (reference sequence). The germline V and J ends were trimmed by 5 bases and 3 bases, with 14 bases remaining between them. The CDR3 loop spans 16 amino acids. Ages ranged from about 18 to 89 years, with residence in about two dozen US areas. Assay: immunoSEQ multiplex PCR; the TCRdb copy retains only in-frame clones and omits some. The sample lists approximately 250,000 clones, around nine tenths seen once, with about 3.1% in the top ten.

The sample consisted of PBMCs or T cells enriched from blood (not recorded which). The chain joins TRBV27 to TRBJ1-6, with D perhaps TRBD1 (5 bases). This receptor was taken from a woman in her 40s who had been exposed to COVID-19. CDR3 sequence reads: CASSPTETVYNSPLHF. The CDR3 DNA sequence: TGTGCCAGCAGTCCCACTGAGACAGTCTATAATTCACCCCTCCACTTT.